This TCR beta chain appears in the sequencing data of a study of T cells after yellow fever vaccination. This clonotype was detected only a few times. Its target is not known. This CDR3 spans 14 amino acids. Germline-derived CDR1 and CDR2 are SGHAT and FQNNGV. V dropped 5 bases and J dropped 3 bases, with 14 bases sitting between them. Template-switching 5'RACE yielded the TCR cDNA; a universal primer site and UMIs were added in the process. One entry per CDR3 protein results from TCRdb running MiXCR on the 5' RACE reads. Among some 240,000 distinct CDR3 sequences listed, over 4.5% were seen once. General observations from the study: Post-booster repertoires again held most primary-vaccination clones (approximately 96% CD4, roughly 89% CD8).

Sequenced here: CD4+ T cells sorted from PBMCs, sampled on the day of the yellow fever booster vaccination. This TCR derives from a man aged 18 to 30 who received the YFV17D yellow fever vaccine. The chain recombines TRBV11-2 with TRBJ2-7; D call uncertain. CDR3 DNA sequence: TGTGCCAGCAGCCAAGGAACACGGTTCTACGAGCAGTACTTC. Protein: CASSQGTRFYEQYF.